This T cell receptor beta chain was sequenced in a study of siplizumab effects on memory and regulatory T cells. Findings and limits, study-wide: Greater diversity than memory cells seemed evident in naive T cells, which also appeared to be major alloresponse contributors. Mapping to unstimulated subsets was achieved for only a minor fraction of alloreactive clones.

About this clone itself: The antigen is unknown.

Roughly 10^5 TCR templates per sample were sequenced. Profiling relied on immunoSEQ multiplex PCR, and the TCRdb table lists in-frame clones only, not all of them. The sample lists about 110,000 clones; around 90% were seen once. The CDR3 runs to 13 residues. Germline CDR1 reads MNHNS; CDR2 reads SASEGT. Trimming left V 4 bases short and J 4 bases short, with 8 bases between. The chain couples TRBV6-1 to TRBJ1-5; the D is unclear. This receptor was taken from a human donor in good health. Sequences were obtained from Tregs sorted from blood. The chain's CDR3 is CASSVGLNQPQHF. The CDR3 DNA reads TGTGCCAGCAGTGTGGGGTTAAATCAGCCCCAGCATTTT.